One and the same sample provided the 3 T cell receptor beta chains below, sequenced in a study of control samples from healthy donors and cancer patients. Assay: immunoSEQ multiplex PCR; the TCRdb copy retains only in-frame clones and omits some. The data contain roughly 140,000 clones, roughly nine tenths of them singletons. The sequenced sample was blood. All receptors come from a young man in good health.

About this clone itself: The limits of the CDR3 on the DNA are not certain, so only TCRdb's listed CDR3 is given. The chain couples TRBV19 to TRBJ1-2. The germline V gene has CDR1 LNHDA and CDR2 SQIVND (reference sequence). The CDR3 length is 11 residues, termini included. The CDR3 loop is CASTSGAGYTF.

This chain links TRBV11-3 with TRBJ2-7, with 8 bases aligning to TRBD2. CDR1 and CDR2 (germline): SGHNT, YENEEA. The CDR3 extends over 14 amino acids. J lost 1 base, V lost 5 bases, and 4 bases had no gene match. In DNA form, the CDR3 reads TGTGCCAGCAGCCCCCGCGGGGGGTCCTACGAGCAGTACTTC. Amino acid sequence: CASSPRGGSYEQYF.

The rearrangement uses TRBV19 and TRBJ2-3, with 9 bases fitting TRBD2. The CDR3 has 18 residues. CDR1 and CDR2 (germline): LNHDA, SQIVND (reference sequence). V was pared by 3 bases and J by 6 bases, with 16 bases of the junction left unmatched. Here the CDR3 reads CASSMRLAVESRADTQYF. CDR3 bases: TGTGCCAGTAGTATGAGACTAGCGGTCGAAAGCCGGGCGGATACGCAGTATTTT.